The present TCR beta chain was sequenced within a study of early T cells in non-severe SARS-CoV-2 infection. TCRdb itself ran the 5' RACE reads through MiXCR, one entry per CDR3 protein. This table holds approximately 56,000 distinct CDR3 sequences, roughly a tenth found once. The CDR3 totals 15 residues. V lost 4 bases and J lost 0; bases outside the gene matches: 0. Germline V CDR1 and CDR2: SGHTA, FQGTGA. Sequencing was carried out using whole blood. The TCR sequence derives from an adult who was a healthcare worker with PCR-confirmed SARS-CoV-2 infection or an uninfected control (not recorded which). The gene calls are TRBV7-3 and TRBJ1-6; 7 bases agree with TRBD1. CDR3 loop: CASSWDSSYNSPLHF. CDR3 in DNA: TGTGCCAGCAGCTGGGACAGCTCCTATAATTCACCCCTCCACTTT.